This TCR beta chain was sequenced during a study of vaccination effects on CD4 cells after COVID-19. Across the whole study: Samples were taken post-vaccine, and their median timing was 72 days after the second dose. General study findings and limits: Recruitment yielded few convalescent patients, and the study had no early post-infection timepoints. Convalescents' post-vaccination spike-reactive clones were chiefly new, vaccine-induced ones.

CD4+ T cells specific for antigen were expanded with viral peptide pools by the ViraFEST assay before sequencing. Isolating CD4+ T cells followed approximately 9 days of culture. This person's SARS-CoV-2 infection, confirmed by PCR, occurred between March and December 2020. The cohort was immunized with two doses of either the BNT162b2 or mRNA-1273 vaccine. Sequencing was performed with immunoSEQ multiplex PCR; in TCRdb, only in-frame clones are kept and a portion is missing. There are 15,000 to 20,000 clones in the sample; around 70% occur only once, and about 20% lies in the top ten. As to this clone: Its antigen is not known.

This CDR3 contains 13 residues. Trimming stripped 10 bases from V and 4 bases from J, with 16 bases between. Germline values: CDR1 SGDLS, CDR2 YYNGEE. The chain has TRBV9 and TRBJ2-3; D unclear. This clonotype originated in a human donor who had a prior SARS-CoV-2 infection. Sequencing used CD4+ T cells from PBMCs cultured with SARS-CoV-2 spike peptides, obtained after COVID-19 vaccination. The chain's CDR3 is CAPAYGLSDTQYF. CDR3 DNA sequence: TGTGCCCCGGCATATGGCCTATCAGATACGCAGTATTTT.